The next 3 T cell receptor beta chains were all read from a single sample in a study of vaccination effects on CD4 cells after COVID-19. Here immunoSEQ multiplex PCR was the method, and the copy in TCRdb shows in-frame clones only, minus some. The sample shows about 64,000 clones, 72% of them seen only once. Their target antigens are unknown. An approximately nine-day culture period preceded the isolation of CD4+ T cells. Sequenced here: CD4+ T cells from PBMCs cultured without peptide, sampled before COVID-19 vaccination. The receptors originated from a human donor who had a prior SARS-CoV-2 infection.

The CDR3, as DNA: TGCGCCAGCAGCTTGAAAAGGGGTACGTACAATGAGCAGTTCTTC. Amino acid sequence: CASSLKRGTYNEQFF. The gene calls are TRBV5-1 and TRBJ2-1; TRBD1 might be the D (5 bases). Per the germline V gene, CDR1 is SGHRS and CDR2 is YFSETQ. The CDR3 runs to 15 residues. V was cut by 1 base and J by 4 bases, with 12 bases left in between. Complete variable domain (other parts from reference TRBV5-1 and TRBJ2-1): KAGVTQTPRYLIKTRGQQVTLSCSPISGHRSVSWYQQTPGQGLQFLFEYFSETQRNKGNFPGRFSGRQFSNSRSEMNVSTLELGDSALYLCASSLKRGTYNEQFFGPGTRLTVL.

V is TRBV27 and J is TRBJ1-2, with D hard to call. V was trimmed by 5 bases and J by 2 bases, leaving 12 bases between them. Germline-derived CDR1 and CDR2 are MNHEY and SMNVEV (reference sequence). The CDR3 covers 14 residues. The CDR3 coding sequence is TGTGCCAGCAGTCGTGGGCCTACCAACTATGGCTACACCTTC. Protein: CASSRGPTNYGYTF.

V is TRBV7-2 and J is TRBJ2-2; D is uncertain. Per germline, CDR1 SGHTA and CDR2 FQGNSA. The CDR3 totals 15 residues. Trimming took 5 bases from V and 5 from J, leaving 15 bases between them. CDR3 sequence reads: CASSLVLGLTGELFF. The CDR3 DNA sequence: TGTGCCAGCAGCCTGGTTTTGGGGTTGACCGGGGAGCTGTTTTTT.